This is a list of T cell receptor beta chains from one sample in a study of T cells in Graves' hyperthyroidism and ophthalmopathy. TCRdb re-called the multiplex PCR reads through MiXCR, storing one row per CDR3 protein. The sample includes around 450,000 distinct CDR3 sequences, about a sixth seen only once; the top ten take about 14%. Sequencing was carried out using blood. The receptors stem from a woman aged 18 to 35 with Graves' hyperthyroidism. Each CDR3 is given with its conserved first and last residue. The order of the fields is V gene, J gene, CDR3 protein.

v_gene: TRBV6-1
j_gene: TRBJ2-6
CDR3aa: CASSEASSGANVLTF

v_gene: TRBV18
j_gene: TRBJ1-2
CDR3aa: CASSPQEGYGYTF

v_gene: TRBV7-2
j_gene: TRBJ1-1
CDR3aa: CASSLVQGVNTEAFF

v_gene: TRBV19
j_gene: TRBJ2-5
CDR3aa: CASSSLARQETQYF

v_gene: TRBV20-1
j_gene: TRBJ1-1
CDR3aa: CSARFSGGRRTEAFF

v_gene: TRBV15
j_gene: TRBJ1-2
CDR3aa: CATSEKSNYGYTF

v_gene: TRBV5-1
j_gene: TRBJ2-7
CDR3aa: CASSLTGQGHYEQYF

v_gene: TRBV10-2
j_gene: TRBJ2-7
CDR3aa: CASSYTAGQVYEQYF

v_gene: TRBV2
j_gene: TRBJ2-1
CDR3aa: CASRGRSGDEQFF

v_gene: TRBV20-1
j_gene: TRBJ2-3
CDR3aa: CSAKEFTRTDTQYF

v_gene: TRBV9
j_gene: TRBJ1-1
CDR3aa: CASSVAPGTDYTEAFF

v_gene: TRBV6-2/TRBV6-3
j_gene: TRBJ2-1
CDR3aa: CASSYPDRGNYNEQFF

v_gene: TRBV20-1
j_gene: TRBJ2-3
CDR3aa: CSARDFKGGPHTDTQYF

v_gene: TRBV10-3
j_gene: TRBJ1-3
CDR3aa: CAISRGPFSGNTIYF

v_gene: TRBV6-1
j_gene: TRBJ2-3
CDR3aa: CASRELAGNHNTQYF

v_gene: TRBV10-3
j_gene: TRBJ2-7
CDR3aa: CAISGQAIEQYF

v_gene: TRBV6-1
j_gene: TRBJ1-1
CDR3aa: CASMRTKNTEAFF

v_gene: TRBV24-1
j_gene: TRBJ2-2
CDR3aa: CATSDFQRPGELFF

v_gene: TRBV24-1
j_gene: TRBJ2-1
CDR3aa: CATSVGGGTYNEQFF

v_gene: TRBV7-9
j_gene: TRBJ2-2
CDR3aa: CASSPGTSLGELFF

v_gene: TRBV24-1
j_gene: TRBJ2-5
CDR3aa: CATSDHRGPQETQCF

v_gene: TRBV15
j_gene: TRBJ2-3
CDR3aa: CATSAQGTDTQYF

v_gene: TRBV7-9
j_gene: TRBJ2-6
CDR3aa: CASSTRDPKSPGANVLTF

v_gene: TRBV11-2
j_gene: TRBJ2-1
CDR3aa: CASSIIGGTREQFF

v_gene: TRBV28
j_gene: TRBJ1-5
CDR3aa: CASSYLGPGLGQPQHF

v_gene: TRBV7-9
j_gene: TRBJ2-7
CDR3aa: CASSLYSGRSYEQYF

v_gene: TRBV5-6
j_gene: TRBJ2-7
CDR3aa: CASSSENYEQYF

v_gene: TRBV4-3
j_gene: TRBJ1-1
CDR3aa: CASSQDRKGWGTEAFF

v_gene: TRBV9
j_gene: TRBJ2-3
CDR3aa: CASSPQVQRPTDTQYF

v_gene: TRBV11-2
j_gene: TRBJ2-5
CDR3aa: CASSPGRLAGTQETQYF

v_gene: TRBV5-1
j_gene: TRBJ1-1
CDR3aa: CASSLAGTASVNTEAFF

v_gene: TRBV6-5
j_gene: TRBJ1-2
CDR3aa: CASSYSDRGLSYGYTF

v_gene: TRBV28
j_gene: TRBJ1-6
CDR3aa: CASSFRTRNNSPLHF

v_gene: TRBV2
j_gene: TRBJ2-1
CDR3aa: CASSVYSGRYNEQFF

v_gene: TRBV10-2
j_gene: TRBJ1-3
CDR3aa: CASRTGTLSSGNTIYF